One and the same sample provided the 25 T cell receptor beta chains below, sequenced in a study of blood T cells in healthy people across ages. Primed by a sample-barcoded 5' primer and a J-beta primer mix, a second PCR proceeded for about 6 to 12 cycles. TCRdb ran MiXCR on the 5' RACE reads and lists one entry per CDR3 protein. This repertoire shows roughly 2 million distinct CDR3 sequences, just under 50% found once; its top ten account for roughly 2%. Specimen: blood. These receptors were taken from a woman in her 40s in good health.

The sample holds a few counts of this clonotype. The CDR3 reads CASSETPAKLFF. Written as DNA, the CDR3 is TGTGCCAGCAGTGAGACCCCGGCAAAGCTGTTTTTT. V usage is TRBV25-1 and J usage is TRBJ1-4; D unclear. Trimming cost V 3 bases and J 14 bases, with 13 bases left between them. Germline-derived CDR1 and CDR2 are MGHDK and SYGVNS. The CDR3 runs 12 residues.

This clonotype has more than one count but fewer than ten. This sequence joins TRBV27 and TRBJ1-4; possible D gene TRBD1, 6 bases. V was trimmed by 7 bases and J by 0 bases, leaving 9 bases between them. Germline V lookup: CDR1 MNHEY, CDR2 SMNVEV (reference sequence). This CDR3 has 14 residues. For the CDR3, the DNA is TGTGCCAGCAAACGGGGGCCAACTAATGAAAAACTGTTTTTT. Residues: CASKRGPTNEKLFF.

This chain connects TRBV18 to TRBJ1-2; unclear D gene. Germline V gene sequence: CDR1 KGHSH, CDR2 LQKENI. The CDR3 spans 13 residues. The CDR3 DNA is TGTGCTACCGCTGAGGGAACTAACTATGGCTACACCTTC. Protein: CATAEGTNYGYTF.

This clonotype was seen more than once but under ten times. This chain joins TRBV21-1 and TRBJ1-2; the DNA was not used to check the table's D call, TRBD1. TRBV21-1 is a pseudogene locus. This CDR3 is built from 13 residues. In DNA, the CDR3 is TGTGCCAGCACCCCGGGACAGCACTATGGCTACACCTTC. Encoded protein: CASTPGQHYGYTF.

In nucleotides, the CDR3 is TGCAGCGTTGAAGGGGACAGCGGAAAGACCCAGTACTTC. Its translation is CSVEGDSGKTQYF. The V call is TRBV29-1, the J call TRBJ2-5, with 7 bases matching TRBD1. The CDR3 spans 13 residues. V dropped 1 base and J dropped 6; count of bases not matched to a gene: 5. From germline, CDR1 is SQVTM and CDR2 ANQGSEA.

The chain recombines TRBV6-2 or TRBV6-3 with TRBJ2-3, with 8 bases aligning to TRBD2. Germline V gene data show CDR1 as MNHEY and CDR2 as SVGEGT. The CDR3 runs 15 residues. The V segment lost 7 bases and the J segment 2 bases; nucleotides outside the gene matches: 8. Here the CDR3 reads CASIPTSGYTDTQYF. For the CDR3, the DNA is TGTGCCAGCATCCCTACTAGCGGATACACAGATACGCAGTATTTT.

The CDR3, as DNA: TGCGCCAGCAGCCAGTACACCCTCGGAGAGACCCAGTACTTC. It specifies CASSQYTLGETQYF. The V call is TRBV4-1, the J call TRBJ2-5; D gene ambiguous. Trimming removed 3 bases from V and 4 bases from J, with 12 bases in between. Germline CDR1 and CDR2: MGHRA and YSYEKL. CDR3 length: 14 residues.

A few counts support this clonotype. The chain links TRBV6-1 to TRBJ2-1; the D gene is possibly TRBD1 (6 bases). This CDR3 region has 14 residues. V was clipped by 6 bases and J by 1 base, with 10 bases between them. Germline V gene data show CDR1 as MNHNS and CDR2 as SASEGT. CDR3 DNA sequence: TGTGCCAGCAGACCGGGACAATCCTACAATGAGCAGTTCTTC. This codes for CASRPGQSYNEQFF.

This clonotype turned up a few times. V gene TRBV5-1 combines with J gene TRBJ1-2; D gene ambiguous. Germline V gene sequence: CDR1 SGHRS, CDR2 YFSETQ. The CDR3 loop spans 18 amino acids. V lost 1 base and J lost 0, with 19 bases in between. The CDR3 region is CASSLSLRPGQANYGYTF. In nucleotides, the CDR3 is TGCGCCAGCAGCTTGAGTTTGCGCCCGGGTCAAGCTAACTATGGCTACACCTTC.

This clonotype was picked up one time. The chain carries TRBV27 and TRBJ2-1; 11 bases match TRBD2. Germline-derived CDR1 and CDR2 are MNHEY and SMNVEV (reference sequence). This CDR3 is built from 15 residues. The V segment lost 6 bases and the J segment 12 bases; nucleotides outside the gene matches: 13. The CDR3 DNA is TGTGCCAGCAGAGGATATAGCGGGGGGGCCCATGTGCAGTTCTTC. Protein product: CASRGYSGGAHVQFF.

This clonotype showed up many times. The chain joins TRBV6-1 to TRBJ2-7; 10 bases align to TRBD1. Germline V gene data show CDR1 as MNHNS and CDR2 as SASEGT. The CDR3 spans 13 residues. V trimming: 8 bases; J trimming: 6 bases; junction bases outside the gene matches: 7. Here the CDR3 reads CASRGTGVSEQYF. For the CDR3, the DNA is TGTGCCAGCCGGGGGACAGGGGTTTCCGAGCAGTACTTC.

This clonotype came up many times. The J gene is TRBJ1-2, the V gene TRBV6-6; D might be TRBD1 (6 bases). V dropped 6 bases and J dropped 2 bases, with 10 bases sitting between them. The CDR3 extends over 13 amino acids. Germline-derived CDR1 and CDR2 are MNHNY and SVGAGI (reference sequence). Written as DNA, the CDR3 is TGTGCCAGCAGCTCACAGGGAAACTATGGCTACACCTTC. Translating it yields CASSSQGNYGYTF.

The rearrangement joins TRBV4-2 to TRBJ2-3; TRBD2 matches at 9 bases. CDR1 and CDR2 from the germline V gene are LGHNA and YNFKEQ. The CDR3 consists of 18 residues. Trimming took 4 bases from V and 7 from J; bases not matched to a gene: 18. The CDR3 coding sequence is TGTGCCAGCAGCCCCGGCCTCATTGGCGGGGGGGCGCTTTATACGCAGTATTTT. Residues: CASSPGLIGGGALYTQYF.

This clonotype was seen more than once but under ten times. This chain connects TRBV15 to TRBJ2-3; TRBD1 aligns across 8 bases. This CDR3 has 14 residues. V dropped 9 bases and J dropped 5; count of bases not matched to a gene: 10. Germline CDR1 is LNHNV and CDR2 is YYDKDF (reference sequence). The chain's CDR3 is CATNGQGQEDTQYF. CDR3 DNA: TGTGCCACGAACGGACAGGGACAGGAAGATACGCAGTATTTT.

This clonotype has a handful of counts. The CDR3 nucleotides read TGTGCCAGTAGTGCTTCACAGGGAACCGGGGCCAACGTCCTGACTTTC. Protein: CASSASQGTGANVLTF. The chain links TRBV19 to TRBJ2-6, with D perhaps matching TRBD1 (6 bases). Trimming took off 5 bases at V and 4 bases at J, with 15 bases between the two ends. The CDR3 consists of 16 residues. In germline, CDR1 is LNHDA, CDR2 SQIVND (reference sequence). Combining the CDR3 with reference TRBV19 and TRBJ2-6 gives the whole variable domain DGGITQSPKYLFRKEGQNVTLSCEQNLNHDAMYWYRQDPGQGLRLIYYSQIVNDFQKGDIAEGYSVSREKKESFPLTVTSAQKNPTAFYLCASSASQGTGANVLTFGAGSRLTVL.

The rearrangement joins TRBV20-1 to TRBJ2-5, with 7 bases identical to TRBD1. The end of the DNA aligns better with TRBJ2-7, so the J call may be wrong. The CDR3 spans 14 residues. Per the germline V gene, CDR1 is DFQATT and CDR2 is SNEGSKA (reference sequence). The CDR3 spells CSAFDRVLPYEQYF. The CDR3 DNA reads TGCAGTGCATTTGACAGGGTGCTACCCTACGAGCAGTACTTC.

A word on this clonotype: Relative to the germline gene, one junction end is altered; a read error may explain this. The rearrangement joins TRBV20-1 to TRBJ1-2; possibly TRBD1 for D (5 bases). The CDR3 extends over 12 amino acids. CDR1 DFQATT and CDR2 SNEGSKA come from the germline V gene (reference sequence). This chain's CDR3 is CSASAGDYGYTF. CDR3 DNA: TGCAGTGCTAGTGCGGGGGACTACGGCTACACCTTC.

In this sample, this clonotype turned up a few times. This chain joins TRBV6-1 and TRBJ2-3; TRBD2 aligns across 10 bases. CDR1 and CDR2 from the germline V gene are MNHNS and SASEGT. The J segment lost 6 bases and the V segment lost 2 bases, leaving 11 bases of the junction unmatched. This CDR3 region has 17 residues. In DNA form, the CDR3 reads TGTGCCAGCAGTGAAAAGGGTAGCGGGGGGACCCGGGATACGCAGTATTTT. It codes for CASSEKGSGGTRDTQYF.

J is TRBJ2-2 and V is TRBV5-1; 7 bases match TRBD1. This CDR3 comprises 15 residues. The V segment lost 4 bases and the J segment 8 bases; nucleotides outside the gene matches: 11. The germline gives CDR1 SGHRS, CDR2 YFSETQ. CDR3: CASSDTGALRGELFF. As DNA, the CDR3 is TGCGCCAGCAGCGATACAGGGGCACTCCGGGGGGAGCTGTTTTTT.

V and J are TRBV12-3 or TRBV12-4 and TRBJ2-3, with TRBD1 as a possible D gene (6 bases). The CDR3 is 18 amino acids. The V end was cut by 2 bases, the J end by 4 bases, with 22 bases between. This chain's CDR3 is CASSLYWGGPQGSDTQYF. The CDR3 DNA reads TGTGCCAGCAGTTTATATTGGGGTGGCCCACAGGGATCAGATACGCAGTATTTT.

This rearrangement joins TRBV12-3 or TRBV12-4 to TRBJ2-1; D might be TRBD2 (6 bases). The CDR3 covers 13 residues. Trimming removed 5 bases at V and 8 bases at J, with 13 bases between. The CDR3 DNA is TGTGCCAGCAGTCCGAGTTGGAGGGATGAGCAGTTCTTC. Its translation is CASSPSWRDEQFF.

This clonotype was counted a few times. The chain combines TRBV6-2 or TRBV6-3 with TRBJ2-7; 8 bases agree with TRBD1. Unmatched junction bases numbered 10, after V lost 6 bases and J lost 3 bases. The CDR3 is 15 residues long. CDR1 is MNHEY, CDR2 SVGEGT, per germline. The CDR3 region has the DNA TGTGCCAGCAGACCAAGACAGGGGAGTTTCTACGAGCAGTACTTC. Protein: CASRPRQGSFYEQYF.

As regards this clonotype: The CDR3 does not close with the conserved phenylalanine or tryptophan, likely indicating a read error. The CDR3 sequence is CASSSGDNLYEQYL. CDR3 sequence (DNA): TGTGCCAGCAGCAGCGGGGACAACCTCTACGAGCAGTACTTA. The chain carries TRBV5-6 and TRBJ2-7; perhaps TRBD2 as D (7 bases). Germline CDR1 and CDR2: SGHDT and YYEEEE. This CDR3 is 14 amino acids long. V was pared by 4 bases and J by 3 bases, with 14 bases between.

The chain joins TRBV11-2 to TRBJ2-1; 9 bases map to TRBD2. There are 17 residues in the CDR3. The V gene end was trimmed by 1 base and the J gene end by 12 bases; junction bases not matched to a gene: 16. From germline, CDR1 is SGHAT and CDR2 FQNNGV. CDR3 region: CASSLGPPSGGFGGQFF. As DNA, the CDR3 is TGTGCCAGCAGCTTAGGTCCCCCCAGCGGGGGGTTCGGAGGGCAGTTCTTC.

This clonotype has more than one count but fewer than ten. In DNA, the CDR3 is TGTGCCAGCAGTTACGGGTTAACTGAAGCTTTCTTT. It specifies CASSYGLTEAFF. V is TRBV6-5 and J is TRBJ1-1; D gene ambiguous. This CDR3 region has 12 residues. Germline CDR1 and CDR2: MNHEY and SVGAGI. The V and J ends lost 2 bases and 5 bases respectively, with 6 bases between them.